The 8 T cell receptor beta chains presented below share a single source sample, sequenced in a study of T cell clonality in common variable immunodeficiency. Produced via immunoSEQ multiplex PCR; TCRdb's table is partial and in-frame only. The record shows some 45,000 clones for this sample, with no singletons present. The sample consisted of peripheral blood mononuclear cells. The receptors were gathered from a person aged 18 to 69 in good health.

This clone was observed many times. The read ends 3 residues early relative to the CDR3; the germline J gene fills the gap. The rearrangement links TRBV6-2 or TRBV6-3 to TRBJ1-1; 7 bases are a match to TRBD1. Per germline, CDR1 MNHEY and CDR2 SVGEGT. This CDR3 is 16 amino acids long. After removal of 6 bases from V and 4 bases from J, the junction contained 14 bases not matched to a gene. The sequenced CDR3 bases are TGTGCCAGCAGCCCTTCCGACAGGGTCAAAGGCACTGAA. It encodes CASSPSDRVKGTE. The full CDR3 sequence reads CASSPSDRVKGTEAFF.

This clone was seen many times. The read terminates 3 residues before the CDR3 end, so the remaining end is supplied by the germline J gene. The chain combines TRBV7-8 with TRBJ1-1; D gene unclear. The CDR3 has 14 amino acids. V dropped 1 base and J dropped 0 bases, with 6 bases sitting between them. Germline V lookup: CDR1 SGHVS, CDR2 FQNEAQ. CDR3 in amino acids: CASSLGGMNTEAFF. The sequenced CDR3 bases are TGTGCCAGCAGCTTAGGCGGTATGAACACTGAA. The complete variable domain, with remaining parts taken from reference TRBV7-8 and TRBJ1-1, reads GAGVSQSPRYKVAKRGQDVALRCDPISGHVSLFWYQQALGQGPEFLTYFQNEAQLDKSGLPSDRFFAERPEGSVSTLKIQRTQQEDSAVYLCASSLGGMNTEAFFGQGTRLTVV.

This clone was found many times. From the germline J gene comes the end of the CDR3, since the read stops 3 residues before it. The V and J genes are TRBV12-5 and TRBJ2-1; TRBD1 aligns across 7 bases. J gave up 8 bases and V 5 bases, and 15 bases lay outside the gene matches. The germline CDR1 and CDR2 sequences are LGHNT and FRNRAP. The CDR3 is made up of 16 amino acids. The covered CDR3 bases are TGTGCTAGTGGTACCCCGCTCGACAGGGCTTTCGATGAG. Residues: CASGTPLDRAFDE. In full, the CDR3 reads CASGTPLDRAFDEQFF.

This clone was recorded at least ten times. The CDR3 end falls 3 residues outside the read, so it is completed with the germline J gene. The chain has TRBV5-1 and TRBJ2-3, with D unresolved. The CDR3 totals 15 residues. Germline lookup yields CDR1 SGHRS and CDR2 YFSETQ. V dropped 0 bases and J dropped 4 bases, with 12 bases sitting between them. CDR3 DNA (partial): TGCGCCAGCAGCTTGGGGCAGGTCGGAGCAGATACG. Translated, it gives CASSLGQVGADT. In full, the CDR3 reads CASSLGQVGADTQYF.

This clone was found many times. Read sequence stops 3 residues before the CDR3 end, and the germline J gene provides the missing end. This chain connects TRBV19 to TRBJ2-7; D gene unclear. Germline V lookup: CDR1 LNHDA, CDR2 SQIVND (reference sequence). The CDR3 is 13 amino acids. The V end was cut by 0 bases, the J end by 2 bases, with 5 bases between. The CDR3 reads CASSIELTYEQYF. The part of the CDR3 DNA that was read is TGTGCCAGTAGTATAGAGCTAACCTACGAG.

This clone appeared many times. The CDR3 is cut off 3 residues early in the read; its end comes from the germline J gene. V gene TRBV14 combines with J gene TRBJ1-1; TRBD1 aligns across 7 bases. The CDR3 runs to 14 residues. The germline V gene encodes CDR1 SGHDN and CDR2 FVKESK. CDR3 sequence: CASSPFGGGREAFF. The covered CDR3 bases are TGTGCCAGCAGCCCGTTTGGAGGGGGCAGGGAA.

There are many counts of this clone. The read comes to an end 3 residues before the CDR3 does, leaving the germline J gene to fill in the end. The chain combines TRBV13 with TRBJ1-6; the D gene is possibly TRBD1 (6 bases). Germline assignment: CDR1 PRHDT and CDR2 FYEKMQ (reference sequence). The V and J ends lost 1 base and 7 bases respectively, with 11 bases between them. The CDR3 totals 15 residues. This CDR3 is CASSLDPGENSPLHF. The DNA read from the CDR3 is TGTGCCAGCAGCTTAGACCCAGGGGAGAATTCACCC.

This clone was found many times. The read finishes 3 residues shy of the CDR3 end, and the germline J gene is used to complete it. The chain combines TRBV20-1 with TRBJ2-4; the D gene is possibly TRBD2 (5 bases). V lost 5 bases, J lost 6 bases, and 8 bases lay in between. Germline CDR1 is DFQATT and CDR2 is SNEGSKA (reference sequence). The CDR3 covers 11 residues. Incomplete CDR3 DNA: TGCAGTGCTTCGGGGTTAAACATT. Its protein is CSASGLNI. In full, the CDR3 is CSASGLNIQYF.